The 29 T cell receptor beta chains listed next were all sequenced from one sample in a study of CD8+CD57+ T cells in acquired aplastic anemia. Both TCR beta VDJ combination and CDR3 sequence profiling were carried out. Genomic DNA was the template for this profiling. MiXCR, run by TCRdb on the reads, gives a single entry per CDR3 protein. Among some 220,000 distinct CDR3 sequences listed, roughly 33% were seen once. The source material was sorted CD4+, CD8+, or CD8+CD57+ T cells (not recorded which) from PBMCs. These receptors originate from a human donor in good health, serving as a control.

Only a few counts were recorded for this clonotype. V gene TRBV20-1 combines with J gene TRBJ2-1; 9 bases align to TRBD2. Trimming cost V 0 bases and J 3 bases; bases outside gene matches: 9. Per germline, CDR1 DFQATT and CDR2 SNEGSKA (reference sequence). This CDR3 spans 17 amino acids. The CDR3 reads CSARDYSGGNSYNEQFF. The DNA of the CDR3 is TGCAGTGCTAGAGATTACAGCGGGGGGAATAGCTACAATGAGCAGTTCTTC.

The V gene is TRBV20-1, the J gene TRBJ1-2, with D unclear. V was cut by 1 base and J by 6 bases, with 15 bases left in between. Germline V CDR1 and CDR2: DFQATT, SNEGSKA (reference sequence). The CDR3 sequence is 14 residues long. CDR3 region: CSARGSGGKDGYTF. The CDR3 DNA sequence: TGCAGTGCTAGAGGCTCGGGAGGGAAGGATGGCTACACCTTC.

In its sample, this clonotype was seen many times. CDR3 sequence: CASSSRTGNTEAFF. The CDR3 bases are TGTGCCAGCAGCTCTCGGACAGGGAACACTGAAGCTTTCTTT. V usage is TRBV7-9 and J usage is TRBJ1-1; the match to TRBD1 covers 7 bases. The CDR3 consists of 14 residues. The V segment lost 4 bases and the J segment 1 base; nucleotides outside the gene matches: 3. Germline V gene lookup returns CDR1 SEHNR and CDR2 FQNEAQ (reference sequence).

This clonotype was seen repeatedly, ten times or more. This chain connects TRBV7-2 to TRBJ1-6; D gene uncertain. V was cut by 5 bases and J by 7 bases, with 12 bases left in between. The CDR3 is 14 amino acids. Germline assignment: CDR1 SGHTA and CDR2 FQGNSA. CDR3 sequence (DNA): TGTGCCAGCAGCCAAGCGTCCCCCAATTCACCCCTCCACTTT. Its protein is CASSQASPNSPLHF. The full variable domain, completed using reference TRBV7-2 and TRBJ1-6, is GAGVSQSPSNKVTEKGKDVELRCDPISGHTALYWYRQSLGQGLEFLIYFQGNSAPDKSGLPSDRFSAERTGGSVSTLTIQRTQQEDSAVYLCASSQASPNSPLHFGNGTRLTVT.

This clonotype has a count of ten or more. The chain is built from TRBV10-2 and TRBJ1-5; D uncertain. Germline-derived CDR1 and CDR2 are WSHSY and SAAADI. The V end lost 0 bases, the J end lost 1 base, and 13 bases lay between the germline ends. This CDR3 comprises 17 residues. CDR3 in DNA: TGCGCCAGCAGTGAGTCGGTGGTCCGCAGAAGCAATCAGCCCCAGCATTTT. It is translated as CASSESVVRRSNQPQHF.

This clonotype was observed many times. This sequence joins TRBV4-1 and TRBJ1-2; D remains unclear. Germline-derived CDR1 and CDR2 are MGHRA and YSYEKL. Trimming stripped 0 bases from V and 0 bases from J, with 8 bases between. The CDR3 extends over 15 amino acids. CDR3: CASSQDRAANYGYTF. CDR3 DNA: TGCGCCAGCAGCCAAGATCGGGCTGCTAACTATGGCTACACCTTC.

The genes are TRBV18 and TRBJ1-5; D possibly corresponds to TRBD1 (6 bases). The CDR3 totals 15 residues. V was clipped by 3 bases and J by 7 bases, with 16 bases between them. In germline, CDR1 is KGHSH, CDR2 LQKENI. The CDR3 loop reads CASSPTGQGFQPQHF. CDR3 coding DNA: TGTGCCAGCTCACCGACTGGGCAGGGGTTCCAGCCCCAGCATTTT. Variable domain in full (rest from reference TRBV18 and TRBJ1-5): NAGVMQNPRHLVRRRGQEARLRCSPMKGHSHVYWYRQLPEEGLKFMVYLQKENIIDESGMPKERFSAEFPKEGPSILRIQQVVRGDSAAYFCASSPTGQGFQPQHFGDGTRLSIL.

This clonotype was recorded a few times. The V call is TRBV4-1, the J call TRBJ2-7; no clear D. Germline V gene lookup returns CDR1 MGHRA and CDR2 YSYEKL. The V end lost 2 bases, the J end lost 5 bases, and 16 bases lay between the germline ends. The CDR3 is 15 amino acids. The CDR3 bases are TGCGCCAGCAGCCAATTTCCGGGCAATAGGGACGAGCAGTACTTC. It yields the protein CASSQFPGNRDEQYF.

A word on this clonotype: This CDR3 fails to terminate in the conserved phenylalanine or tryptophan, so it likely reflects a read error. The rearrangement uses TRBV9 and TRBJ2-2; D gene uncertain. CDR3 length: 15 amino acids. Deletions cut 0 bases from V and 2 bases from J, with 8 bases between. The germline V gene has CDR1 SGDLS and CDR2 YYNGEE. The CDR3 DNA reads TGTGCCAGCAGCGTAGTGGCCGTTAACACCGGGGAGCTGTTTATT. The encoded protein is CASSVVAVNTGELFI.

This clonotype was picked up a small number of times. CDR3 amino acids: CASSPSGFETQYF. In DNA form, the CDR3 reads TGTGCCAGCTCACCTTCAGGGTTTGAGACCCAGTACTTC. The V gene is TRBV18, the J gene TRBJ2-5, with a possible D match to TRBD1 (5 bases). V was clipped by 3 bases and J by 5 bases, with 10 bases between them. Germline CDR1 reads KGHSH; CDR2 reads LQKENI. The CDR3 spans 13 residues.

This clonotype was seen ten or more times. J is TRBJ1-5 and V is TRBV20-1; maybe TRBD1 (5 bases). The CDR3 consists of 15 residues. Trimming left V 0 bases short and J 10 bases short, with 19 bases between. CDR1 is DFQATT and CDR2 is SNEGSKA in the germline V gene (reference sequence). In DNA, the CDR3 is TGCAGTGCTAGAGATAACGCAGGGACTTTTGGACCCCAGCATTTT. It is translated as CSARDNAGTFGPQHF.

This clonotype has a count of ten or more. The chain uses TRBV7-2 and TRBJ1-1; D is unresolved. Germline V gene sequence: CDR1 SGHTA, CDR2 FQGNSA. The CDR3 covers 15 residues. Trimming removed 1 base at V and 0 bases at J, with 9 bases between. DNA for the CDR3: TGTGCCAGCAGCTTAGTAGGCACGCTGAACACTGAAGCTTTCTTT. Translated: CASSLVGTLNTEAFF.

In this sample, this clonotype turned up many times. V gene TRBV7-6 combines with J gene TRBJ1-1; maybe TRBD1 (5 bases). This CDR3 is built from 13 residues. Trimming removed 1 base from V and 6 bases from J, with 9 bases in between. CDR1 is SGHVS, CDR2 FNYEAQ, per germline. The CDR3 is CASSLGGLSEAFF. In DNA, the CDR3 is TGTGCCAGCAGCTTAGGGGGCCTGTCTGAAGCTTTCTTT.

In the case of this clonotype: The CDR3 does not end in the conserved phenylalanine or tryptophan, so this is likely a read error. The chain is built from TRBV24-1 and TRBJ2-1; the D call may be TRBD1 or TRBD2 (6 bases each). This CDR3 spans 15 amino acids. Germline CDR1 and CDR2: KGHDR and SFDVKD. The CDR3, as DNA: TGTGCCACTAGTGATCGGGGGCGGTACGACAATGAGCAGTTCTCC. Protein sequence: CATSDRGRYDNEQFS.

This clonotype was detected only a few times. This chain links TRBV30 with TRBJ2-3, with 8 bases identical to TRBD2. CDR3 length: 15 amino acids. The V gene's germline CDR1 is GTSNPN and CDR2 SVGIG (reference sequence). V shed 2 bases and J 2 bases; nucleotides not matched to a gene: 6. CDR3 nucleotides: TGTGCCTGGAGTCTGGGCGGGAGGACCACAGATACGCAGTATTTT. Amino acid sequence: CAWSLGGRTTDTQYF.

The J gene is TRBJ2-6, the V gene TRBV5-1, with D unresolved. This CDR3 region has 14 residues. Germline loops: CDR1 SGHRS, CDR2 YFSETQ. The V end was cut by 5 bases, the J end by 3 bases, with 9 bases between. The CDR3: CASRFWNGANVLTF. The CDR3, as DNA: TGCGCCAGCAGATTTTGGAATGGGGCCAACGTCCTGACTTTC.

Points on this clonotype: The limits of the CDR3 on the DNA are not certain, so only TCRdb's listed CDR3 is given. CDR3 sequence reads: CASSVGRGTNTGELLF. The chain recombines TRBV9 with TRBJ2-2; the D segment call TRBD1 is taken from the table without a DNA check. Germline V CDR1 and CDR2: SGDLS, YYNGEE. The CDR3 numbers 16 amino acids, ends counted.

This clonotype was seen a handful of times. The rearrangement joins TRBV5-1 to TRBJ2-2; tentatively, D is TRBD1 (6 bases). The V and J ends lost 6 bases and 0 bases respectively, with 9 bases between them. The CDR3 length is 14 residues. From germline, CDR1 is SGHRS and CDR2 YFSETQ. The CDR3 nucleotides are TGCGCCAGCACGTACAGGGCGAACACCGGGGAGCTGTTTTTT. It encodes CASTYRANTGELFF.

The rearrangement uses TRBV10-3 and TRBJ1-4; D gene uncertain. Trimming stripped 6 bases from V and 4 bases from J, with 9 bases between. Germline V lookup: CDR1 ENHRY, CDR2 SYGVKD. The CDR3 contains 13 residues. DNA for the CDR3: TGTGCCATCAGACCGGGGATTAATGAAAAACTGTTTTTT. Translating it yields CAIRPGINEKLFF.

This clonotype turned up a few times. This may arise from a read error, as a much more abundant clone is one base away. This chain connects TRBV19 to TRBJ2-1; tentatively, D is TRBD2 (7 bases). The germline V and J ends were trimmed by 4 bases and 3 bases, with 19 bases remaining between them. The germline V gene encodes CDR1 LNHDA and CDR2 SQIVND (reference sequence). CDR3 size: 17 residues. CDR3 residues: CASSTRRGLADYNEQFF. The CDR3 nucleotides are TGTGCCAGTAGTACGCGCCGGGGGCTAGCGGACTACAATGAGCAGTTCTTC.

This chain joins TRBV12-3 or TRBV12-4 and TRBJ1-3, with D possibly TRBD1 on 5 matching bases. The CDR3 consists of 14 residues. The ends were cut back, 0 bases at V and 8 bases at J, with 11 bases in the middle. In nucleotides, the CDR3 is TGTGCCAGCAGTTTAGCGGGGGGTAGGGACACCATATATTTT. Translating it yields CASSLAGGRDTIYF.

The sample holds many counts of this clonotype. This chain connects TRBV7-9 to TRBJ1-1; unclear D gene. The V end was cut by 1 base, the J end by 1 base, with 4 bases between. The CDR3 runs 13 residues. Looked up from germline, CDR1 is SEHNR and CDR2 is FQNEAQ (reference sequence). CDR3 residues: CASSLEENTEAFF. For the CDR3, the DNA is TGTGCCAGCAGCTTAGAAGAGAACACTGAAGCTTTCTTT.

This clonotype was counted only a few times. J is TRBJ1-1 and V is TRBV11-3; D might be TRBD1 (6 bases). Germline V gives CDR1 SGHNT, CDR2 YENEEA. Deletions cut 1 base from V and 10 bases from J, with 13 bases between. CDR3 length: 13 residues. CDR3 DNA: TGTGCCAGCAGCTTAGTAGGGGGGGCGCCAGCTTTCTTT. Encoded protein: CASSLVGGAPAFF.

This clonotype was seen at least ten times. This chain joins TRBV5-1 and TRBJ2-7; D may correspond to TRBD1 or TRBD2 (5 bases each). This CDR3 is built from 14 residues. The V end lost 4 bases, the J end lost 1 base, and 12 bases lay between the germline ends. Germline V CDR1 and CDR2: SGHRS, YFSETQ. As DNA, the CDR3 is TGCGCCAGCAGCGCCCGGGGCCTATCCTACGAGCAGTACTTC. It translates to CASSARGLSYEQYF. The full variable domain, in which reference TRBV5-1 and TRBJ2-7 provide the parts outside the CDR3, is KAGVTQTPRYLIKTRGQQVTLSCSPISGHRSVSWYQQTPGQGLQFLFEYFSETQRNKGNFPGRFSGRQFSNSRSEMNVSTLELGDSALYLCASSARGLSYEQYFGPGTRLTVT.

This clonotype was observed many times. The rearrangement links TRBV6-5 to TRBJ1-6; D unclear. Germline V gene lookup returns CDR1 MNHEY and CDR2 SVGAGI. The CDR3 extends over 15 amino acids. Trimming cost V 2 bases and J 10 bases, with 15 bases left between them. CDR3 nucleotides: TGTGCCAGCAGTTACCAAGGGAGTACAGACTCACCCCTCCACTTT. It yields the protein CASSYQGSTDSPLHF.

The CDR3 DNA is TGTGCCAGCCAGGGACGGGACAATCAGCCCCAGCATTTT. Translated: CASQGRDNQPQHF. This chain uses TRBV2 with TRBJ1-5; a possible D gene is TRBD1 (5 bases). V was trimmed by 8 bases and J by 3 bases, leaving 11 bases between them. The CDR3 is 13 residues long. Germline assignment: CDR1 SNHLY and CDR2 FYNNEI.

V usage is TRBV25-1 and J usage is TRBJ1-2, with unresolved D. V lost 6 bases and J 7 bases, leaving 15 bases between the germline ends. The CDR3 length is 13 residues. Germline CDR1 MGHDK, CDR2 SYGVNS. The CDR3 DNA is TGTGCCAGCAGCCGCCCAGGAGGTGGTGGCTACACCTTC. Translation gives CASSRPGGGGYTF.

V is TRBV7-2 and J is TRBJ1-6; D possibly corresponds to TRBD1 (6 bases). This CDR3 is built from 14 residues. The V and J ends lost 10 bases and 9 bases respectively, with 19 bases between them. Germline-derived CDR1 and CDR2 are SGHTA and FQGNSA. CDR3 nucleotides: TGTGCCACCCCAGGCCGGGACAACGTTTCACCCCTCCACTTT. Translating it yields CATPGRDNVSPLHF.

This clonotype occurred once. This chain joins TRBV2 and TRBJ2-1; maybe TRBD1 (5 bases). The V and J ends lost 5 bases and 2 bases respectively, with 13 bases between them. The CDR3 sequence is 15 residues long. CDR1 is SNHLY and CDR2 is FYNNEI in the germline V gene. CDR3 protein: CASSFGAGPYNEQFF. The CDR3 DNA is TGTGCCAGCAGTTTTGGGGCAGGGCCCTACAATGAGCAGTTCTTC.